Below are 13 T cell receptor beta chains sequenced from a single sample in a study of blood T cell repertoires in COVID-19. The method was immunoSEQ multiplex PCR; TCRdb's version includes in-frame clones alone and lacks a portion of them. This sample has hundreds of thousands of clones, with under 90% found just once. Sequencing was carried out using peripheral blood. These receptors were collected from a man aged 80 or over with acute or convalescent COVID-19.

This chain links TRBV14 with TRBJ2-1, with 10 bases identical to TRBD1. Germline values: CDR1 SGHDN, CDR2 FVKESK. The CDR3 sequence is 14 residues long. Germline trimming cut 1 base from V and 12 bases from J; bases unmatched to any gene: 6. The CDR3 DNA reads TGTGCCAGCAGCCAAGGCGGGACAGGGGTCCGGCAGTTCTTC. Amino acids: CASSQGGTGVRQFF. The variable domain in full, completed from reference TRBV14 and TRBJ2-1, reads EAGVTQFPSHSVIEKGQTVTLRCDPISGHDNLYWYRRVMGKEIKFLLHFVKESKQDESGMPNNRFLAERTGGTYSTLKVQPAELEDSGVYFCASSQGGTGVRQFFGPGTRLTVL.

The sample holds a few counts of this clone. The chain carries TRBV18 and TRBJ1-2; a possible D gene is TRBD1 (5 bases). This CDR3 is 13 amino acids long. V shed 3 bases and J shed 4 bases, with 9 bases lying between them. Per germline, CDR1 KGHSH and CDR2 LQKENI. The CDR3 DNA reads TGTGCCAGCTCACCTGACAGTCTCTATGGCTACACCTTC. This encodes CASSPDSLYGYTF.

The chain has TRBV10-3 and TRBJ1-2; D remains unclear. CDR1 and CDR2 (germline): ENHRY, SYGVKD. Trimming took 3 bases from V and 2 from J, leaving 7 bases between them. The CDR3 has 13 residues. This CDR3 is CAISDNGNYGYTF. The CDR3 nucleotides are TGTGCCATCAGTGATAACGGGAACTATGGCTACACCTTC.

This clone occurred once. In the same sample, other DNA sequences code for this CDR3. This sequence joins TRBV18 and TRBJ2-2; D may be TRBD1 (6 bases). The CDR3 extends over 15 amino acids. Trimming removed 1 base from V and 3 bases from J, with 9 bases in between. Germline assignment: CDR1 KGHSH and CDR2 LQKENI. The chain's CDR3 is CASSPRGGDTGELFF. For the CDR3, the DNA is TGTGCCAGCTCACCACGTGGGGGCGACACCGGGGAGCTGTTTTTT.

The V and J genes are TRBV4-2 and TRBJ2-2; 11 positions match TRBD2. The ends lost 1 base at V and 6 bases at J; junction bases unmatched: 7. Germline values: CDR1 LGHNA, CDR2 YNFKEQ. CDR3 size: 17 residues. The CDR3 nucleotides are TGTGCCAGCAGCCAAGCGTCATTAGCGGGAGGGCCCGGGGAGCTGTTTTTT. This translates into CASSQASLAGGPGELFF.

This sequence joins TRBV4-1 and TRBJ1-5; 7 bases agree with TRBD1. Germline V gene lookup returns CDR1 MGHRA and CDR2 YSYEKL. With V trimmed by 4 bases and J by 3 bases, 6 bases remained unmatched. The CDR3 spans 15 residues. CDR3 nucleotide sequence: TGCGCCAGCAGCCTCCAGGGGGTTAACAATCAGCCCCAGCATTTT. Protein product: CASSLQGVNNQPQHF.

This rearrangement joins TRBV5-4 to TRBJ2-7; 9 bases align to TRBD1. J was trimmed by 5 bases and V by 2 bases; bases with no gene match: 5. CDR1 and CDR2 from the germline V gene are SGHNT and YYREEE (reference sequence). This CDR3 has 14 amino acids. This CDR3 is CASSLQGAVNEQYF. The CDR3 DNA reads as TGTGCCAGCAGCTTACAGGGGGCGGTAAACGAGCAGTACTTC. Full variable domain (remainder filled in from reference TRBV5-4 and TRBJ2-7): ETGVTQSPTHLIKTRGQQVTLRCSSQSGHNTVSWYQQALGQGPQFIFQYYREEENGRGNFPPRFSGLQFPNYSSELNVNALELDDSALYLCASSLQGAVNEQYFGPGTRLTVT.

The gene calls are TRBV7-9 and TRBJ2-3, with a possible D match to TRBD1 (6 bases). CDR3 length: 16 residues. In germline, CDR1 is SEHNR, CDR2 FQNEAQ (reference sequence). Trimming took off 1 base at V and 0 bases at J, with 11 bases between the two ends. The CDR3 DNA follows: TGTGCCAGCAGCTTAGGGGGTGGACAGAGCACAGATACGCAGTATTTT. Protein product: CASSLGGGQSTDTQYF.

CDR3 sequence (DNA): TGTGCCAGCAGCCCCTTCTGGGGGGGAGATACGCAGTATTTT. Its protein product is CASSPFWGGDTQYF. The genes are TRBV5-8 and TRBJ2-3, with 7 bases matching TRBD2. The germline V gene encodes CDR1 SGHTS and CDR2 YDEGEE. The CDR3 spans 14 residues. The V gene end was trimmed by 4 bases and the J gene end by 5 bases; junction bases not matched to a gene: 7.

This sequence joins TRBV14 and TRBJ1-2, with D unresolved. The CDR3 covers 14 residues. V lost 0 bases, J lost 2 bases, and 7 bases lay in between. CDR1 and CDR2 (germline): SGHDN, FVKESK. As DNA, the CDR3 is TGTGCCAGCAGCCAAGATGAGAGGAACTATGGCTACACCTTC. Translation: CASSQDERNYGYTF.

V and J are TRBV6-2 or TRBV6-3 and TRBJ2-7, with 8 positions matching TRBD2. Germline V gene data show CDR1 as MNHEY and CDR2 as SVGEGT. J was trimmed by 3 bases and V by 5 bases; bases with no gene match: 6. The CDR3 spans 14 residues. CDR3 loop: CASSKTSGVYEQYF. The CDR3 nucleotides read TGTGCCAGCAGTAAAACTAGCGGTGTCTACGAGCAGTACTTC.

V usage is TRBV20-1 and J usage is TRBJ2-5, with TRBD1 identical over 7 bases. After removal of 6 bases from V and 5 bases from J, the junction contained 3 bases not matched to a gene. CDR3 size: 11 residues. Germline CDR1 reads DFQATT; CDR2 reads SNEGSKA (reference sequence). DNA for the CDR3: TGCAGTGCAATACAGGGGGAGACCCAGTACTTC. Residues: CSAIQGETQYF.

V gene TRBV5-5 combines with J gene TRBJ2-2; a weak D match, TRBD1 (5 bases). There are 16 residues in the CDR3. Trimming took off 4 bases at V and 4 bases at J, with 17 bases between the two ends. Germline lookup yields CDR1 SGHKS and CDR2 YYEKEE (reference sequence). CDR3 amino acids: CASSQSQGWGTGELFF. CDR3 DNA sequence: TGTGCCAGCAGCCAATCCCAGGGTTGGGGCACCGGGGAGCTGTTTTTT.